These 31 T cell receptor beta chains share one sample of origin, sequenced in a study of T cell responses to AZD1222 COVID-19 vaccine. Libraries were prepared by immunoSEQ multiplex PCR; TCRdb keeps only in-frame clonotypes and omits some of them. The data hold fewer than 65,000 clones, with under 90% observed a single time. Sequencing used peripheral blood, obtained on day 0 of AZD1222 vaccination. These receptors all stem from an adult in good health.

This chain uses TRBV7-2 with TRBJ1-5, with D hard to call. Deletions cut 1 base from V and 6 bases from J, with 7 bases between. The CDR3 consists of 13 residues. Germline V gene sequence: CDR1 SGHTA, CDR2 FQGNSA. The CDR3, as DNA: TGTGCCAGCAGCTTAGATCAGGTTCAGCCCCAGCATTTT. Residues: CASSLDQVQPQHF. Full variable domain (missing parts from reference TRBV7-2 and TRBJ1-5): GAGVSQSPSNKVTEKGKDVELRCDPISGHTALYWYRQSLGQGLEFLIYFQGNSAPDKSGLPSDRFSAERTGGSVSTLTIQRTQQEDSAVYLCASSLDQVQPQHFGDGTRLSIL.

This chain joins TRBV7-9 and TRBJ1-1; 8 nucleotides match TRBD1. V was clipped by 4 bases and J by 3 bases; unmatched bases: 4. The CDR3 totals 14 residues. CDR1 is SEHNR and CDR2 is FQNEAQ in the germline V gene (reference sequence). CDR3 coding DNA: TGTGCCAGCAGCTCGGGACAGGCTCACACTGAAGCTTTCTTT. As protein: CASSSGQAHTEAFF.

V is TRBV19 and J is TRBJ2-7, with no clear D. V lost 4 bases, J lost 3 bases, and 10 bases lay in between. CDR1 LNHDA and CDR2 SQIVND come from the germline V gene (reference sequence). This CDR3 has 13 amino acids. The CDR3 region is CASSNPANYEQYF. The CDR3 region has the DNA TGTGCCAGTAGTAACCCCGCGAACTACGAGCAGTACTTC. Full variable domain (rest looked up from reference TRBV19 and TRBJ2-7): DGGITQSPKYLFRKEGQNVTLSCEQNLNHDAMYWYRQDPGQGLRLIYYSQIVNDFQKGDIAEGYSVSREKKESFPLTVTSAQKNPTAFYLCASSNPANYEQYFGPGTRLTVT.

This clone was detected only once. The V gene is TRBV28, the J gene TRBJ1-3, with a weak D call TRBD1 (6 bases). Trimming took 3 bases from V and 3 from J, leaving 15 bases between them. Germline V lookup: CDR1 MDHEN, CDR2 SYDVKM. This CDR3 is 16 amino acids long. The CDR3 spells CASSFAQGLSGNTIYF. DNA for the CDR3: TGTGCCAGCAGTTTTGCCCAGGGGCTAAGTGGAAACACCATATATTTT.

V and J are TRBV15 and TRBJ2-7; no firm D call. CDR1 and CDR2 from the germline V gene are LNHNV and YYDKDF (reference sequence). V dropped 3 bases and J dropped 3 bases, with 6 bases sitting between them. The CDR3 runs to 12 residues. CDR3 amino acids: CATSRGYYEQYF. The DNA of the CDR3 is TGTGCCACCAGCAGGGGATACTACGAGCAGTACTTC.

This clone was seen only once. CDR3 protein: CASSWDRGNEKLFF. CDR3 coding DNA: TGTGCCAGCAGCTGGGACAGGGGGAACGAAAAACTGTTTTTT. This rearrangement joins TRBV7-2 to TRBJ1-4, with TRBD1 matching 11 bases. This CDR3 contains 14 residues. J gave up 8 bases and V 4 bases, and 3 bases lay outside the gene matches. Germline CDR1 reads SGHTA; CDR2 reads FQGNSA.

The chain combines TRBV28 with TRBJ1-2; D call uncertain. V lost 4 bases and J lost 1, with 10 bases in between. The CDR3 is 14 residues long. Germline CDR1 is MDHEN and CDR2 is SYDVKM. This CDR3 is CASSSRTLNYGYTF. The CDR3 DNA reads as TGTGCCAGCAGTTCAAGAACCCTTAACTATGGCTACACCTTC.

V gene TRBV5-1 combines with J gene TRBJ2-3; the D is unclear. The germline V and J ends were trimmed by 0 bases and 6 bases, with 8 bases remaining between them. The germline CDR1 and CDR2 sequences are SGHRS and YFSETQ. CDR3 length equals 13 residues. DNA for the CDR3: TGCGCCAGCAGCTTGGGGGCCGGGGATACGCAGTATTTT. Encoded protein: CASSLGAGDTQYF.

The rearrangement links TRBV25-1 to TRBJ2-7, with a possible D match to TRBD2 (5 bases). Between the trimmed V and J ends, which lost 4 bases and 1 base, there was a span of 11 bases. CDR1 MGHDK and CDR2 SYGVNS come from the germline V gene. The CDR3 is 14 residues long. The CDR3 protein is CASSGGPPSYEQYF. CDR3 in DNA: TGTGCCAGCAGTGGAGGGCCACCATCCTACGAGCAGTACTTC.

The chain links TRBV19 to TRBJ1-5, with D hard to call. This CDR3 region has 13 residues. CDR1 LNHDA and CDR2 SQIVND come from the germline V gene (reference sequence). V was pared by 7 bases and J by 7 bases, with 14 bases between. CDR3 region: CASTYQAGQPQHF. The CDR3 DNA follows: TGTGCCAGTACTTATCAGGCGGGACAGCCCCAGCATTTT.

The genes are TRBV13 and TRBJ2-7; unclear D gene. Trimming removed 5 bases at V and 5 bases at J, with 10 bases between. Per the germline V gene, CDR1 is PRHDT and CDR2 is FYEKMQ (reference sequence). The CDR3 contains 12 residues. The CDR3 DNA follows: TGTGCCAGCAGCCGATTTATGGACGAGCAGTACTTC. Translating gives CASSRFMDEQYF. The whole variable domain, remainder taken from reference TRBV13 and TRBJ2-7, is AAGVIQSPRHLIKEKRETATLKCYPIPRHDTVYWYQQGPGQDPQFLISFYEKMQSDKGSIPDRFSAQQFSDYHSELNMSSLELGDSALYFCASSRFMDEQYFGPGTRLTVT.

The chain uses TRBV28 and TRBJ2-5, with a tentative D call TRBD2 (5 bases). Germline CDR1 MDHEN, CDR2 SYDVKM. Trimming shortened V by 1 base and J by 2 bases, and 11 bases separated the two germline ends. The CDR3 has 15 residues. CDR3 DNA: TGTGCCAGCAGTTTATCCGCTAGGAGGCAAGAGACCCAGTACTTC. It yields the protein CASSLSARRQETQYF.

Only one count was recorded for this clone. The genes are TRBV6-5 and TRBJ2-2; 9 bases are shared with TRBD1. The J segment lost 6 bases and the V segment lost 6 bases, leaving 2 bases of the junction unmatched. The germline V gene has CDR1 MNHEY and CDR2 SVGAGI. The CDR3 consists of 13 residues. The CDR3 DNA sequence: TGTGCCAGCAGACAGGGGGCCCCCGGGGAGCTGTTTTTT. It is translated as CASRQGAPGELFF.

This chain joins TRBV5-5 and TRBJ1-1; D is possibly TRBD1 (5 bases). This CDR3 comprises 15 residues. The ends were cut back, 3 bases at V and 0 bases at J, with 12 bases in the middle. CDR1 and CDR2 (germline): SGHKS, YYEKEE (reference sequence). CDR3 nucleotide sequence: TGTGCCAGCAGCTCCACGGGGCCGTTGAACACTGAAGCTTTCTTT. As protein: CASSSTGPLNTEAFF.

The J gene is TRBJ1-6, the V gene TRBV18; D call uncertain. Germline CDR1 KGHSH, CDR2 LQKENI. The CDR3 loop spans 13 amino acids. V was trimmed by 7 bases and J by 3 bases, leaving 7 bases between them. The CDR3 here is CASWPGYNSPLHF. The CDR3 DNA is TGTGCCAGCTGGCCGGGCTATAATTCACCCCTCCACTTT.

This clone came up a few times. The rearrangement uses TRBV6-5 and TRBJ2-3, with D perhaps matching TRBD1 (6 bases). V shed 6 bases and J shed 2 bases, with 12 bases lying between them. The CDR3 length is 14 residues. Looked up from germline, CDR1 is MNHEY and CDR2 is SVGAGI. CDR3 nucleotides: TGTGCCAGCAGCCGGCAGGGGCCCACAGATACGCAGTATTTT. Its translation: CASSRQGPTDTQYF.

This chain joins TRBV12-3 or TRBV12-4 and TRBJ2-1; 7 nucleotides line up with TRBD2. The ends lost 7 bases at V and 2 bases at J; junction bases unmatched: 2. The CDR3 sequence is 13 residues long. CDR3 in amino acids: CASKTSAYNEQFF. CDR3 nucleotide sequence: TGTGCCAGCAAAACTAGCGCCTACAATGAGCAGTTCTTC.

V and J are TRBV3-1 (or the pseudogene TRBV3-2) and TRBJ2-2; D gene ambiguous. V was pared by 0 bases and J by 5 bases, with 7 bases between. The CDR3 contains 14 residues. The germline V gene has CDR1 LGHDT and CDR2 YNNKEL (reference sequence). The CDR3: CASSQELRTGELFF. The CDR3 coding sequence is TGTGCCAGCAGCCAAGAATTAAGGACCGGGGAGCTGTTTTTT.

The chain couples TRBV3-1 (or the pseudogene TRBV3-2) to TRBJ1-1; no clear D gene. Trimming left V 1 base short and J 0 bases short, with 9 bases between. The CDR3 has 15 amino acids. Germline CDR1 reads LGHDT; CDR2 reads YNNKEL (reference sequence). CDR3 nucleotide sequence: TGTGCCAGCAGCCAAGGGACGGTTATGAACACTGAAGCTTTCTTT. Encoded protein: CASSQGTVMNTEAFF.

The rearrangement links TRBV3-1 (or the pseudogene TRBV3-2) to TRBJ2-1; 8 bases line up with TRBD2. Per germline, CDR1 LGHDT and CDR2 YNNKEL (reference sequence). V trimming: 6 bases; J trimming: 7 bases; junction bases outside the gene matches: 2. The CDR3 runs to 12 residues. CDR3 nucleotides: TGTGCCAGCAGTCGGGGGGGGAATGAGCAGTTCTTC. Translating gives CASSRGGNEQFF.

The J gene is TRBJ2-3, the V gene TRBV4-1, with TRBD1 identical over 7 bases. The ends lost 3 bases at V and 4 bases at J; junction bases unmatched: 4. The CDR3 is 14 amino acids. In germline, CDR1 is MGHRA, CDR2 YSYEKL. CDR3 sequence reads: CASSQIQGADTQYF. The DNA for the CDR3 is TGCGCCAGCAGCCAGATTCAGGGGGCAGATACGCAGTATTTT.

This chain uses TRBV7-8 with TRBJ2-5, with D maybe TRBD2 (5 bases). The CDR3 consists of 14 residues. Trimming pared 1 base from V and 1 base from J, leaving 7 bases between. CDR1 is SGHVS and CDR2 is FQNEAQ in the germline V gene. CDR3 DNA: TGTGCCAGCAGCTTAGTCCGGGGCCAAGAGACCCAGTACTTC. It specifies CASSLVRGQETQYF.

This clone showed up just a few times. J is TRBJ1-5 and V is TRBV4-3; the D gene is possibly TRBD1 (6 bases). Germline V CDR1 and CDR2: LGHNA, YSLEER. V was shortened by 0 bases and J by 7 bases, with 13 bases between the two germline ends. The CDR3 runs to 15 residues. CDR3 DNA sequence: TGCGCCAGCAGCCAAGAAAAAGGCAGGGGCCAGCCCCAGCATTTT. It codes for CASSQEKGRGQPQHF.

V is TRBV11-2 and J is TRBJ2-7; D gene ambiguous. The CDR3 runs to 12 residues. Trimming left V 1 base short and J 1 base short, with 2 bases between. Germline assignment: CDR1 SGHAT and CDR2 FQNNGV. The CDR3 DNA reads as TGTGCCAGCAGCTTAGGGTCCTACGAGCAGTACTTC. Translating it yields CASSLGSYEQYF.

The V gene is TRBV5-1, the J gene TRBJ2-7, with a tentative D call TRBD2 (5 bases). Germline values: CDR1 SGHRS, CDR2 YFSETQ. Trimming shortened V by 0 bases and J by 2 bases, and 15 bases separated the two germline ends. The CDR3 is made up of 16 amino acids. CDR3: CASSLGPAVYTYEQYF. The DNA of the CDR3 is TGCGCCAGCAGCTTGGGACCAGCGGTTTATACCTACGAGCAGTACTTC.

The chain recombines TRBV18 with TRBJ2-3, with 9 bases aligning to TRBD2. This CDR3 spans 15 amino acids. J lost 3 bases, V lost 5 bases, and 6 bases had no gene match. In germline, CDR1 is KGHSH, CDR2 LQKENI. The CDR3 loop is CASSTRGGATDTQYF. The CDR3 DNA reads TGTGCCAGCTCAACGCGGGGGGGCGCAACAGATACGCAGTATTTT.

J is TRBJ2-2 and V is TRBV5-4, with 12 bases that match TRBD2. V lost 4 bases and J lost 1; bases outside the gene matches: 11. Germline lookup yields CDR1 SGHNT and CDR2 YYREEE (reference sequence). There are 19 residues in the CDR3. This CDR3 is CASSPGLAGGLRNTGELFF. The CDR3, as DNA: TGTGCCAGCAGCCCTGGGCTAGCGGGAGGGTTAAGGAACACCGGGGAGCTGTTTTTT.

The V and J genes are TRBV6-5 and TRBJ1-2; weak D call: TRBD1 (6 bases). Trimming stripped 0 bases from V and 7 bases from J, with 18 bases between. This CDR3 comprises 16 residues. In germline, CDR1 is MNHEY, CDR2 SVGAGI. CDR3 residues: CASSYSILFTGAGYTF. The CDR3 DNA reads TGTGCCAGCAGTTACTCGATACTTTTTACGGGGGCTGGCTACACCTTC.

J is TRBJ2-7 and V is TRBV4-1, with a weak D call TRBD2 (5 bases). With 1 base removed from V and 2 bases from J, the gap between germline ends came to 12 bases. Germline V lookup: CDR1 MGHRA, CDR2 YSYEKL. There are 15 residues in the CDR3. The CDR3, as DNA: TGCGCCAGCAGCCAAGGCCCAGCGGAAGCCTACGAGCAGTACTTC. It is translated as CASSQGPAEAYEQYF.

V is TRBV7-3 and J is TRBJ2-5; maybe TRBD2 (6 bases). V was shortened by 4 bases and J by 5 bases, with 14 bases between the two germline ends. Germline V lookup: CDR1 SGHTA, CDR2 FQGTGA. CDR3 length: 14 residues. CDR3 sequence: CASSSGGAGETQYF. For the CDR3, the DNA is TGTGCCAGCAGCTCAGGCGGGGCCGGGGAGACCCAGTACTTC.

The CDR3 DNA sequence: TGTGCCAGCAGTGACTACGGGACAGGCTCCTACGAGCAGTACTTC. It yields the protein CASSDYGTGSYEQYF. The chain joins TRBV2 to TRBJ2-7, with TRBD1 matching 8 bases. CDR3 length: 15 residues. The junction had 4 bases not matched to a gene; V was cut back by 3 bases and J by 0 bases. The germline V gene encodes CDR1 SNHLY and CDR2 FYNNEI.